This T cell receptor beta chain was documented in a study of early T cells in non-severe SARS-CoV-2 infection. The overall study: Unsorted whole blood bulk RNA was sequenced, with unpaired chains. Study-wide results and caveats: Matching against VDJdb likely underestimated virus-specific expansions, favoring anti-spike CD8.

CDR1 SGHRS and CDR2 YFSETQ come from the germline V gene. CDR3 size: 15 residues. Concerning this clonotype: What it recognizes is unknown. A much larger clone sits a single nucleotide away, making a read error possible.

Unique molecular identifiers tagged individual cDNA molecules. In TCRdb, the 5' RACE reads were re-called with MiXCR into one record per CDR3 protein. Counted here are 80,000 to 100,000 distinct CDR3 sequences, about 12% occurring once; the ten biggest clones make up approximately 7%. This TCR was sampled from an adult who was a healthcare worker with PCR-confirmed SARS-CoV-2 infection or an uninfected control (not recorded which). The rearrangement links TRBV5-1 to TRBJ2-2; 10 nucleotides agree with TRBD1. Sequenced input: whole blood. The CDR3 reads CASSTGTGATRELFF. The CDR3 coding sequence is TGCGCCAGCAGCACCGGGACAGGGGCCACCAGGGAGCTGTTTTTT.